The present TCR beta chain was sequenced within a study of identical twins. Study conclusions and caveats: Conclusions were drawn cross-sectionally by statistical analysis, without following the same donors.

Only a few counts were recorded for this clonotype. Its antigen is not identified. TCRdb ran MiXCR on the 5' RACE reads and lists one entry per CDR3 protein. This table holds fewer than 800,000 distinct CDR3 sequences, about 7% found once. Germline lookup yields CDR1 SGHKS and CDR2 YYEKEE (reference sequence). V shed 2 bases and J 4 bases; nucleotides not matched to a gene: 10. The CDR3 loop spans 17 amino acids. These same records also appear under a second study, on yellow fever vaccine responses in identical twins. As that report states: The T cell response to vaccination in identical twins was reportedly partly convergent and partly personalized.

The genes are TRBV5-5 and TRBJ2-5, with 11 bases aligning to TRBD2. The sequence was collected from a woman aged 18-29 years in good health. Sample: PBMCs. This CDR3 is CASSFSSTSGSGETQYF. CDR3 DNA sequence: TGTGCCAGCAGCTTCTCATCTACTAGCGGGAGTGGAGAGACCCAGTACTTC.